This T cell receptor (beta chain) was recovered during a study of CD4+ T cells in melanoma. Study findings and constraints: CD8+ T cell, macrophage and B cell function reportedly correlated with neoantigen-specific CD4+ T cells. Diverse differentiation states were reported for melanoma neoantigen-specific CD4+ T cells.

As concerns this clone: Its cognate antigen is unknown.

The method was immunoSEQ multiplex PCR; TCRdb's version includes in-frame clones alone and lacks a portion of them. The table records about 110,000 clones, 92% of them present only once. CDR3 length: 16 residues. V lost 2 bases, J lost 5 bases, and 9 bases stayed unmatched. Looked up from germline, CDR1 is MGHRA and CDR2 is YSYEKL. Sequenced input: peripheral blood. This clonotype originated in a human donor with melanoma. The V and J genes are TRBV4-1 and TRBJ2-3, with 8 bases lining up with TRBD1. In DNA form, the CDR3 reads TGCGCCAGCAGCCAACGGACAGGGATGGGTAAAGATACGCAGTATTTT. As protein: CASSQRTGMGKDTQYF.